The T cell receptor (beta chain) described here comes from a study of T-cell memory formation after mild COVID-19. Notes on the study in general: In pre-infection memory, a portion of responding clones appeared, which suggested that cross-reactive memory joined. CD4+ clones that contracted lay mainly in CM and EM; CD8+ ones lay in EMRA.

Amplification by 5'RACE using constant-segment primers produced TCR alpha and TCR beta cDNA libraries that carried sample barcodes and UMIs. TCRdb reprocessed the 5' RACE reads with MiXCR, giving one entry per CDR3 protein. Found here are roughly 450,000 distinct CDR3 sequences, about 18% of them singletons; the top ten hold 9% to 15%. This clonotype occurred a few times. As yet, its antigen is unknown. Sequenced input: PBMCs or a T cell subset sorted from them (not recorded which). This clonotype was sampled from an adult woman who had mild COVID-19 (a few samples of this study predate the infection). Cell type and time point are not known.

CDR3 sequence (DNA): TGTGCCAGCAACCGGGCCCGGGCCTACGAGCAGTACTTC. This gives the protein CASNRARAYEQYF. The chain is built from TRBV6-1 and TRBJ2-7; no clear D gene. This CDR3 contains 13 residues. The V gene's germline CDR1 is MNHNS and CDR2 SASEGT. V dropped 7 bases and J dropped 2 bases, with 12 bases sitting between them.